Listed below are T cell receptor beta chains from one sample, sequenced in a study of blood T cell repertoires in COVID-19. Only in-frame clones appear in the TCRdb table, and some are missing; sequencing was by immunoSEQ multiplex PCR. The data show over 200,000 clones, with 85% to 90% seen just once and 3% to 3.5% held by the top ten. The sample was PBMCs or T cells enriched from blood (not recorded which). These receptors were collected from a woman aged 45-59 years in a cohort exposed to, infected with or recovered from COVID-19 (not recorded which). Each CDR3 is given with its conserved first and last residue. The order of the fields is J gene, V gene, CDR3 protein.

TRBJ1-4,TRBV28,CASHSYGQSNEKLFF
TRBJ2-1,TRBV30,CAWSERGLSSYNEQFF
TRBJ1-6,TRBV4-1,CTSSQDTFRSPPLHF
TRBJ2-7,TRBV6-5,CASSYGTGTYEQYF
TRBJ1-6,TRBV10-3,CAISDMADSPLHF
TRBJ1-5,TRBV19,CASSTQDSQWPQHF
TRBJ2-7,TRBV6-5,CASSYSRYEQYF
TRBJ1-1,TRBV10-3,CAISRDRTTEAFF
TRBJ1-2,TRBV6-5,CASSSQYYGYTF
TRBJ2-3,TRBV5-1,CASSSFGQASTDTQYF
TRBJ1-2,TRBV25-1,CASSTSYGYTF
TRBJ1-3,TRBV7-2,CASSLISPVNSGNTIYF
TRBJ1-1,TRBV7-8,CASSLIRGSPEAFF
TRBJ2-7,TRBV7-8,CASSRRTGTYEQYF
TRBJ1-2,TRBV29-1,CSVVLRTGGLDYGYTF
TRBJ1-2,TRBV20-1,CSASPGQGDAYGYTF
TRBJ2-7,TRBV15,CATSRTGRLAGNEQYF
TRBJ1-1,TRBV7-2,CASRSGTGNTEAFF
TRBJ1-6,TRBV19,CASSMGQGGSPLHF
TRBJ2-4,TRBV7-2,CASSLDGGGAVKNIQYF
TRBJ1-1,TRBV9,CASTRLRGSEAFF
TRBJ1-6,TRBV4-2,CASSQDLGASPLHF
TRBJ2-7,TRBV7-3,CASSLEPGSYYEQYF
TRBJ2-7,TRBV12-3/TRBV12-4,CASRNTGGEQYF
TRBJ1-1,TRBV12-5,CASGLWAEPLNTEAFF
TRBJ1-6,TRBV7-8,CASSPKTGINSPLHF
TRBJ1-2,TRBV30,CAWSVRGWGFYGYTF
TRBJ2-5,TRBV5-1,CASSLAAGFIGTETQYF
TRBJ1-2,TRBV28,CASSLAAAYGYTF
TRBJ1-6,TRBV7-9,CASSPQAHTAGSPLHF
TRBJ2-3,TRBV6-2/TRBV6-3,CASSSGGVDTQYF
TRBJ2-5,TRBV10-1,CASSGDRGGETQYF
TRBJ2-1,TRBV4-3,CASSPYRGLVYNEQFF
TRBJ2-1,TRBV6-5,CASQDRTAYNEQFF
TRBJ2-7,TRBV5-1,CASSLGQGFEEQYF
TRBJ1-1,TRBV11-1,CASSRPRGTEAFF
TRBJ1-2,TRBV19,CASNPRGGIYTF
TRBJ1-6,TRBV30,CAWSLRQGSSPLHF
TRBJ1-1,TRBV9,CASSVSGQRRAFF
TRBJ2-2,TRBV19,CASSIGMGGSVFF
TRBJ1-1,TRBV2,CASSPRAGSNTEAFF
TRBJ2-5,TRBV6-1,CASSVQTGTAIQETQYF
TRBJ1-4,TRBV9,CASSVSQVNEKLFF
TRBJ1-2,TRBV24-1,CATSDPTKKTGNYGYTF
TRBJ1-2,TRBV12-3/TRBV12-4,CASSVGRVGGYTF
TRBJ1-2,TRBV20-1,CSALDRAGYTF
TRBJ1-5,TRBV7-2,CASSWPGVNQPQHF
TRBJ2-3,TRBV9,CASSVGLAGFINTDTQYF
TRBJ1-4,TRBV7-9,CASSSQGGNEKLFF
TRBJ2-1,TRBV5-1,CASSHTTSGGYSSYNEQFF
TRBJ1-4,TRBV11-2,CASSSQPPGLGLNEKLFF